This is a list of T cell receptor beta chains from one sample in a study of blood T cell repertoires in COVID-19. Method: immunoSEQ multiplex PCR; TCRdb's copy keeps in-frame clones and lacks some. The sample lists 450,000 to 500,000 clones; about nine tenths were seen once. The sequenced material came from PBMCs or T cells enriched from blood (not recorded which). The source of these receptors is a woman aged 55-70 years who had recovered from COVID-19. CDR3s include the opening cysteine and the closing phenylalanine or tryptophan. D genes are given only for firm matches. Rows give clone size only sometimes, using once, few, many, or a class for an expanded clone.

v_call	d_call	j_call	clone_size	cdr3_length	cdr3_nt	cdr3_aa
TRBV13	TRBD1	TRBJ2-7	.	19	TGTGCCAGCAGCTTAGGGCCTCCTAGACAGGGCCTTTGGGTCTACGAGCAGTACTTC	CASSLGPPRQGLWVYEQYF
TRBV6-5	TRBD1	TRBJ1-6	.	15	TGTGCCAGCCGACGGACGCGGACAGGGGTTTCACCCCTCCACTTT	CASRRTRTGVSPLHF
TRBV5-5	TRBD2	TRBJ2-5	.	18	TGTGCCAGCAGCTTCGCTCCCCGGCTAGCGGGGGGGCAAGAGACCCAGTACTTC	CASSFAPRLAGGQETQYF
TRBV19	TRBD2	TRBJ2-2	few	15	TGTGCCAGTAGTATCGCGGGGGGACGCCGCGGGGAGCTGTTTTTT	CASSIAGGRRGELFF
TRBV2	.	TRBJ2-3	.	14	TGTGCCAGCCACCCCGGCGGGGCGTCAGATACGCAGTATTTT	CASHPGGASDTQYF
TRBV5-5	.	TRBJ1-2	.	13	TGTGCCAGCAGCCCTTACAGTAACTATGGCTACACCTTC	CASSPYSNYGYTF
TRBV5-1	.	TRBJ2-3	.	14	TGCGCCAGTCACGAGGGGGGGCCGGCAGATACGCAGTATTTT	CASHEGGPADTQYF
TRBV6-5	.	TRBJ1-1	.	15	TGTGCCAGCTTTTTTGGAACAGGGAGAAACACTGAAGCTTTCTTT	CASFFGTGRNTEAFF
TRBV29-1	TRBD1	TRBJ2-5	.	14	TGCAGCGTAGGCCTCGACAGGGCCGGGGAGACCCAGTACTTC	CSVGLDRAGETQYF
TRBV4-1	TRBD1	TRBJ2-5	.	16	TGCGCCAGCAGCTCTTATTCCGGGACAGTAAGAGAGACCCAGTACTTC	CASSSYSGTVRETQYF
TRBV5-6	.	TRBJ1-6	few	13	TGTGCCAGCAGCCCCGAGGGATACTCACCCCTCCACTTT	CASSPEGYSPLHF
TRBV9	.	TRBJ1-2	.	12	TGTGCCAGCAGCCCACTTAACTATGGCTACACCTTC	CASSPLNYGYTF
TRBV12-5	TRBD1	TRBJ1-5	.	16	TGTGCTAGTGGCCCGGGACAGGGCAATAGCAATCAGCCCCAGCATTTT	CASGPGQGNSNQPQHF
TRBV10-3	TRBD1	TRBJ1-5	.	14	TGTGCCATCAGCGGGACAGCTAGCAATCAGCCCCAGCATTTT	CAISGTASNQPQHF
TRBV5-4	.	TRBJ2-5	.	16	TGTGCCAGCAGCGGCGTCATGTCAGGGGTCGGAGAGACCCAGTACTTC	CASSGVMSGVGETQYF
TRBV4-2	TRBD1	TRBJ1-6	.	15	TGTGCCAGCAGCGTCCGGGACAGGGATGGTTCACCCCTCCACTTT	CASSVRDRDGSPLHF
TRBV14	TRBD1	TRBJ1-1	.	16	TGTGCCAGCAGCCAAGATCCACAGGGGGCGCGGACTGAAGCTTTCTTT	CASSQDPQGARTEAFF
TRBV6-5	.	TRBJ1-2	.	14	TGTGCCAGCGGCCGGGACAACTTAATCTATGGCTACACCTTC	CASGRDNLIYGYTF
TRBV28	.	TRBJ1-2	.	13	TGTGCCAGCAGAGCCGGGTCCCTGTCCGGCTACACCTTC	CASRAGSLSGYTF
TRBV24-1	TRBD1	TRBJ1-3	.	15	TGTGCCACCAGTGTTAACAGGGGATTCAGAAACACCATATATTTT	CATSVNRGFRNTIYF
TRBV29-1	.	TRBJ2-3	.	14	TGCAGCGCTCCCTCAAGCGGAAGCACAGATACGCAGTATTTT	CSAPSSGSTDTQYF
TRBV19	.	TRBJ2-3	.	14	TGTGCCAGTAGTATAGGAGGATCCACAGATACGCAGTATTTT	CASSIGGSTDTQYF
TRBV29-1	TRBD1	TRBJ1-1	.	14	TGCAGCGTCGTCCCAGGGGGCGGGTGGACTGAAGCTTTCTTT	CSVVPGGGWTEAFF
TRBV4-1	TRBD1	TRBJ2-7	.	14	TGCGCCAGCAGCCCCCGACAGGGGTCCTACGAGCAGTACTTC	CASSPRQGSYEQYF
TRBV19	.	TRBJ1-2	once	14	TGTGCCAGTTCCTCTCCGGGGTACCACTATGGCTACACCTTC	CASSSPGYHYGYTF
TRBV19	TRBD1	TRBJ2-6	.	19	TGTGCCAGTAGCACTTTACCGGGACAGGCGAGCTCTGGGGCCAACGTCCTGACTTTC	CASSTLPGQASSGANVLTF
TRBV7-2	.	TRBJ2-7	.	14	TGTGCCAGCAGCCCCGTGGGAGGCCCCTACGAGCAGTACTTC	CASSPVGGPYEQYF
TRBV5-1	.	TRBJ2-3	.	14	TGCGCCAGCAGCTTCGGGGATGGCACAGATACGCAGTATTTT	CASSFGDGTDTQYF
TRBV2	TRBD1	TRBJ2-3	once	14	TGTGCCAGCAGGGTCGGACAGGGAAAAGATACGCAGTATTTT	CASRVGQGKDTQYF
TRBV11-2	.	TRBJ1-1	.	14	TGTGCCAGCAGCTTGGGGGGAGGAAACACTGAAGCTTTCTTT	CASSLGGGNTEAFF
TRBV10-1	.	TRBJ1-1	.	13	TGCGCCAGCAGTGTCACAGTACGAACTGAAGCTTTCTTT	CASSVTVRTEAFF
TRBV2	.	TRBJ2-3	.	13	TGTGCCAGCAGTCCAAAAAGGGGAGATACGCAGTATTTT	CASSPKRGDTQYF
TRBV4-1	.	TRBJ2-1	.	14	TGCGCCAGCAGCCACCCGGGACTTAACAATGAGCAGTTCTTC	CASSHPGLNNEQFF
TRBV25-1	.	TRBJ1-2	.	14	TGTGCCAGCAGTGAGTCCATACTCACCTATGGCTACACCTTC	CASSESILTYGYTF
TRBV10-2	.	TRBJ1-1	.	12	TGCGCCAGCAGTGGTTCAGTGCCTGAAGCTTTCTTT	CASSGSVPEAFF
TRBV24-1	.	TRBJ1-2	.	16	TGTGCCACCAGTGATGGCGGGACTCTCGGAGAGAGAGGCTACACCTTC	CATSDGGTLGERGYTF
TRBV28	TRBD1	TRBJ1-2	.	16	TGTGCCAGCAGTCTACCGGGACAGGGGGCGGACTATGGCTACACCTTC	CASSLPGQGADYGYTF
TRBV5-8	.	TRBJ1-1	few	14	TGTGCCAGCAGCCTAACCCCGCCTTCGGCTGAAGCTTTCTTT	CASSLTPPSAEAFF
TRBV27	TRBD2	TRBJ2-1	.	14	TGTGCCAGCAGTTTATCGCGGACTAGCAATGAGCAGTTCTTC	CASSLSRTSNEQFF
TRBV5-1	.	TRBJ1-1	once	13	TGCGCCAGTACCCCGACCGGGGGCACTGAAGCTTTCTTT	CASTPTGGTEAFF
TRBV2	TRBD2	TRBJ2-2	.	17	TGTGCCAGCAGTACTGGGGGCACCTCGGGGGGGACCGGGGAGCTGTTTTTT	CASSTGGTSGGTGELFF
TRBV6-2/TRBV6-3	TRBD1	TRBJ1-2	.	14	TGTGCCAGCAGTCGAACGGGACAGCCGGGGGGCTACACCTTC	CASSRTGQPGGYTF
TRBV2	TRBD1	TRBJ2-7	.	15	TGTGCCAGCAGTCTCCGGACAGGGTATGGATACGAGCAGTACTTC	CASSLRTGYGYEQYF
TRBV5-6	.	TRBJ2-5	.	12	TGTGCCAGCAGCTTGCCTCAAGAGACCCAGTACTTC	CASSLPQETQYF
TRBV19	.	TRBJ2-3	.	14	TGTGCCAGTAGGCCCGTGGGGGCGGGAGATACGCAGTATTTT	CASRPVGAGDTQYF
TRBV5-1	.	TRBJ1-4	.	14	TGCGCCAGCAGCCTAGGGCCCGGGGATGAAAAACTGTTTTTT	CASSLGPGDEKLFF
TRBV5-5	.	TRBJ1-5	.	15	TGTGCCAGCAGCTACCCCCGAGTGGGCAATCAGCCCCAGCATTTT	CASSYPRVGNQPQHF
TRBV2	.	TRBJ2-7	.	15	TGTGCCAGCAGTGACCGGGGATTTCACCCCTACGAGCAGTACTTC	CASSDRGFHPYEQYF
TRBV10-2	.	TRBJ1-5	.	14	TGCGCCAGCAGTGACGCTACAGGTAATCAGCCCCAGCATTTT	CASSDATGNQPQHF
TRBV19	.	TRBJ1-5	.	14	TGTGCCACTCTGGACAGCTATAGCAATCAGCCCCAGCATTTT	CATLDSYSNQPQHF
TRBV12-3/TRBV12-4	.	TRBJ1-2	.	11	TGTGCCAGCAGTTTAGGCGCTGGCTACACCTTC	CASSLGAGYTF
TRBV27	.	TRBJ1-6	.	15	TGTGCCAGCAAGGTGCAGGGCACGGCCAATTCACCCCTCCACTTT	CASKVQGTANSPLHF
TRBV6-5	TRBD1	TRBJ2-7	.	13	TGTGCCAGCAGGGGGGACAGGCTTTTAGAGCAGTACTTC	CASRGDRLLEQYF
TRBV7-9	TRBD1	TRBJ2-7	.	14	TGTGCCAGCAGCTCCCGGGACAGGTCCAACGAGCAGTACTTC	CASSSRDRSNEQYF
TRBV18	TRBD1	TRBJ1-1	.	15	TGTGCCAGCTCACCACCGGACAGGCCGAACACTGAAGCTTTCTTT	CASSPPDRPNTEAFF
TRBV12-5	.	TRBJ2-2	.	15	TGTGCTAGTGGCACTGGCGGGGCACGGGGCGGGGAGCTGTTTTTT	CASGTGGARGGELFF
TRBV2	.	TRBJ1-5	.	15	TGTGCCAGCAGTTTGCTAAGACATAGCAATCAGCCCCAGCATTTT	CASSLLRHSNQPQHF